This TCR beta chain was recovered during a study of blood T cell repertoires in COVID-19. Whole-study context: There were acute and convalescent COVID-19 samples, and they came from the United States, Italy and Spain. Sources were T cells, B-cell-depleted T cells, or PBMCs; the material itself was cDNA or gDNA.

V was clipped by 10 bases and J by 6 bases; unmatched bases: 20. The V gene's germline CDR1 is SGDLS and CDR2 YYNGEE. The CDR3 totals 17 residues. This clone has just one count. Authors' methods: From reference gene primer amplification, estimates of nucleated cell counts were derived. TCRdb's copy holds only in-frame clones and misses some; the assay was immunoSEQ multiplex PCR. The D gene and trimming were derived from the DNA, and the V and J assignments and clone size from that table. Of under 150,000 clones in the sample, 70% to 90% were seen once. This chain uses TRBV9 with TRBJ2-4; TRBD2 aligns across 9 bases. Sample: peripheral blood. The source of this sequence is a woman in her 70s who had recovered from COVID-19. CDR3 in DNA: TGTGCCTGCCAACCTCGGGCGGGAGGGCCGTGGAGAAACATTCAGTACTTC. This codes for CACQPRAGGPWRNIQYF.